Listed below are T cell receptor beta chains from one sample, sequenced in a study of blood T cell repertoires in COVID-19. Repertoires were generated with immunoSEQ multiplex PCR, while TCRdb's copy carries only in-frame clones and drops some. The table shows about 260,000 clones, with roughly 87% occurring only once. The sample taken for sequencing was peripheral blood. The receptors derive from a human donor in a cohort sampled during active COVID-19. Each CDR3 is given with its conserved first and last residue. A D gene is named only where the DNA matches it firmly. Where a row states a size, it is once, few, many or the class of an expanded clone; other rows omit it.

v_call: TRBV18
j_call: TRBJ1-1
cdr3_length: 12
d_call: .
clone_size: .
cdr3_aa: CASSTGTYEAFF
cdr3_nt: TGTGCCAGCTCTACCGGGACATATGAAGCTTTCTTT

v_call: TRBV18
j_call: TRBJ1-1
cdr3_length: 15
d_call: .
clone_size: .
cdr3_aa: CASSPPGRVNTEAFF
cdr3_nt: TGTGCCAGCTCACCGCCGGGGAGGGTGAACACTGAAGCTTTCTTT

v_call: TRBV7-3
j_call: TRBJ2-2
cdr3_length: 16
d_call: .
clone_size: .
cdr3_aa: CASSLYGTKNTGELFF
cdr3_nt: TGTGCCAGCAGCTTATATGGGACAAAAAACACCGGGGAGCTGTTTTTT

v_call: TRBV18
j_call: TRBJ1-5
cdr3_length: 16
d_call: .
clone_size: few
cdr3_aa: CASSPAGIGVRQPQHF
cdr3_nt: TGTGCCAGCTCACCGGCAGGCATAGGGGTCCGACAGCCCCAGCATTTT

v_call: TRBV9
j_call: TRBJ2-3
cdr3_length: 16
d_call: TRBD2
clone_size: .
cdr3_aa: CASSVDGRGGSDTQYF
cdr3_nt: TGTGCCAGCAGCGTAGATGGGCGGGGGGGCTCAGATACGCAGTATTTT

v_call: TRBV5-1
j_call: TRBJ1-2
cdr3_length: 13
d_call: .
clone_size: .
cdr3_aa: CASSSPGGGGYTF
cdr3_nt: TGCGCCAGCAGCTCGCCGGGCGGGGGAGGCTACACCTTC

v_call: TRBV6-5
j_call: TRBJ1-6
cdr3_length: 15
d_call: TRBD1
clone_size: .
cdr3_aa: CASSIDRAYNSPLHF
cdr3_nt: TGTGCCAGCAGTATCGACAGGGCCTATAATTCACCCCTCCACTTT

v_call: TRBV6-5
j_call: TRBJ2-7
cdr3_length: 15
d_call: TRBD2
clone_size: .
cdr3_aa: CASSYQRGTTYEQYF
cdr3_nt: TGTGCCAGCAGTTACCAGCGGGGAACCACCTACGAGCAGTACTTC

v_call: TRBV7-2
j_call: TRBJ1-2
cdr3_length: 15
d_call: .
clone_size: .
cdr3_aa: CASSLTAGESYGYTF
cdr3_nt: TGTGCCAGCAGCTTAACGGCAGGGGAATCCTATGGCTACACCTTC

v_call: TRBV6-2/TRBV6-3
j_call: TRBJ2-3
cdr3_length: 15
d_call: .
clone_size: .
cdr3_aa: CASSSLRGRVYTQYF
cdr3_nt: TGTGCCAGCAGTTCATTGCGGGGAAGGGTTTATACGCAGTATTTT

v_call: TRBV15
j_call: TRBJ1-2
cdr3_length: 13
d_call: TRBD1
clone_size: .
cdr3_aa: CATRDRGLYGYTF
cdr3_nt: TGTGCCACCCGGGACAGGGGGCTCTATGGCTACACCTTC

v_call: TRBV19
j_call: TRBJ2-1
cdr3_length: 16
d_call: TRBD2
clone_size: once
cdr3_aa: CASSIDLAGGRDEQFF
cdr3_nt: TGTGCCAGTAGTATAGATCTAGCGGGAGGACGGGATGAGCAGTTCTTC

v_call: TRBV10-3
j_call: TRBJ1-5
cdr3_length: 15
d_call: TRBD1
clone_size: .
cdr3_aa: CAISHDRASNQPQHF
cdr3_nt: TGTGCCATCAGCCATGACAGGGCCTCGAATCAGCCCCAGCATTTT

v_call: TRBV10-3
j_call: TRBJ2-3
cdr3_length: 12
d_call: .
clone_size: once
cdr3_aa: CAISDGADTQYF
cdr3_nt: TGTGCCATCAGTGACGGGGCAGATACGCAGTATTTT

v_call: TRBV7-9
j_call: TRBJ1-2
cdr3_length: 13
d_call: .
clone_size: .
cdr3_aa: CASSLGGNYGYTF
cdr3_nt: TGTGCCAGCAGCCTGGGGGGAAACTATGGCTACACCTTC

v_call: TRBV6-5
j_call: TRBJ2-7
cdr3_length: 14
d_call: .
clone_size: .
cdr3_aa: CASSGATDNYEQYF
cdr3_nt: TGTGCCAGCAGCGGCGCGACGGACAACTACGAGCAGTACTTC

v_call: TRBV10-3
j_call: TRBJ1-2
cdr3_length: 15
d_call: .
clone_size: .
cdr3_aa: CAINRESEPYYGYTF
cdr3_nt: TGTGCCATCAATCGAGAATCGGAGCCCTACTATGGCTACACCTTC

v_call: TRBV7-2
j_call: TRBJ2-7
cdr3_length: 15
d_call: TRBD1
clone_size: once
cdr3_aa: CASTTGGPGLGEQYF
cdr3_nt: TGTGCCAGCACGACAGGGGGCCCCGGACTAGGCGAGCAGTACTTC

v_call: TRBV27
j_call: TRBJ1-2
cdr3_length: 16
d_call: TRBD1
clone_size: .
cdr3_aa: CASSFTGQGGGYGYTF
cdr3_nt: TGTGCCAGCAGTTTTACGGGACAGGGAGGAGGCTATGGCTACACCTTC

v_call: TRBV11-2
j_call: TRBJ1-6
cdr3_length: 15
d_call: .
clone_size: .
cdr3_aa: CASNRDLDYNSPLHF
cdr3_nt: TGTGCCTCGAACCGAGACTTAGACTATAATTCACCCCTCCACTTT

v_call: TRBV7-2
j_call: TRBJ1-6
cdr3_length: 15
d_call: .
clone_size: .
cdr3_aa: CASSSRQAYNSPLHF
cdr3_nt: TGTGCCAGCAGCTCCCGACAGGCCTATAATTCACCCCTCCACTTT

v_call: TRBV15
j_call: TRBJ2-1
cdr3_length: 15
d_call: TRBD2
clone_size: once
cdr3_aa: CATSSGLAGNNEQFF
cdr3_nt: TGTGCCACCAGCAGCGGGCTAGCGGGTAACAATGAGCAGTTCTTC

v_call: TRBV5-8
j_call: TRBJ1-2
cdr3_length: 15
d_call: TRBD1
clone_size: .
cdr3_aa: CASSWGQGAVYGYTF
cdr3_nt: TGTGCCAGCAGCTGGGGACAGGGGGCTGTATATGGCTACACCTTC

v_call: TRBV9
j_call: TRBJ2-7
cdr3_length: 18
d_call: TRBD2
clone_size: .
cdr3_aa: CASSVVEGSGRSTYEQYF
cdr3_nt: TGTGCCAGCAGCGTAGTGGAGGGTAGCGGGAGGTCAACCTACGAGCAGTACTTC

v_call: TRBV25-1
j_call: TRBJ1-1
cdr3_length: 16
d_call: .
clone_size: .
cdr3_aa: CASSAPTRGMNTEAFF
cdr3_nt: TGTGCCAGCAGTGCCCCAACCCGGGGGATGAACACTGAAGCTTTCTTT

v_call: TRBV7-3
j_call: TRBJ2-5
cdr3_length: 13
d_call: .
clone_size: .
cdr3_aa: CASSLNRVETQYF
cdr3_nt: TGTGCCAGCAGCTTAAATCGGGTCGAGACCCAGTACTTC

v_call: TRBV6-1
j_call: TRBJ1-4
cdr3_length: 14
d_call: .
clone_size: few
cdr3_aa: CASSEARGVEKLFF
cdr3_nt: TGTGCCAGCAGTGAGGCACGGGGGGTTGAAAAACTGTTTTTT

v_call: TRBV19
j_call: TRBJ2-3
cdr3_length: 15
d_call: .
clone_size: once
cdr3_aa: CASSMPRGGTDTQYF
cdr3_nt: TGTGCCAGTAGTATGCCCAGGGGCGGCACAGATACGCAGTATTTT

v_call: TRBV6-5
j_call: TRBJ1-4
cdr3_length: 15
d_call: .
clone_size: .
cdr3_aa: CASRGGQATNEKLFF
cdr3_nt: TGTGCCAGCAGAGGGGGACAAGCAACTAATGAAAAACTGTTTTTT

v_call: TRBV4-3
j_call: TRBJ2-7
cdr3_length: 17
d_call: .
clone_size: .
cdr3_aa: CASSQDRSGVGPYEQYF
cdr3_nt: TGCGCCAGCAGCCAAGATCGGTCCGGCGTGGGGCCCTACGAGCAGTACTTC

v_call: TRBV20-1
j_call: TRBJ1-5
cdr3_length: 14
d_call: .
clone_size: .
cdr3_aa: CSASSGGKGKPQHF
cdr3_nt: TGCAGTGCTAGTAGTGGAGGGAAGGGTAAGCCCCAGCATTTT

v_call: TRBV21-1
j_call: TRBJ2-5
cdr3_length: 16
d_call: .
clone_size: .
cdr3_aa: CASSKGGAGGAGTQYF
cdr3_nt: TGTGCCAGCAGCAAAGGGGGAGCAGGGGGCGCGGGGACCCAGTACTTC

v_call: TRBV6-6
j_call: TRBJ1-1
cdr3_length: 15
d_call: TRBD1
clone_size: .
cdr3_aa: CASSYADRVNTEAFF
cdr3_nt: TGTGCCAGCAGTTACGCGGACAGGGTGAACACTGAAGCTTTCTTT

v_call: TRBV5-1
j_call: TRBJ1-2
cdr3_length: 16
d_call: TRBD1
clone_size: .
cdr3_aa: CASSGTGGGANYGYTF
cdr3_nt: TGCGCCAGCTCCGGGACAGGCGGTGGGGCGAACTATGGCTACACCTTC

v_call: TRBV19
j_call: TRBJ1-5
cdr3_length: 13
d_call: .
clone_size: .
cdr3_aa: CASSLTVNQPQHF
cdr3_nt: TGTGCCAGTAGTTTGACAGTTAATCAGCCCCAGCATTTT

v_call: TRBV28
j_call: TRBJ2-7
cdr3_length: 17
d_call: TRBD1
clone_size: .
cdr3_aa: CASSFLSAGQGTYEQYF
cdr3_nt: TGTGCCAGCAGTTTCCTTTCAGCGGGACAGGGGACCTACGAGCAGTACTTC

v_call: TRBV4-3
j_call: TRBJ1-2
cdr3_length: 15
d_call: .
clone_size: .
cdr3_aa: CASSQVDRETHGYTF
cdr3_nt: TGCGCCAGCAGCCAAGTGGACAGAGAAACTCATGGCTACACCTTC

v_call: TRBV5-1
j_call: TRBJ2-5
cdr3_length: 14
d_call: .
clone_size: .
cdr3_aa: CASSRTIQEETQYF
cdr3_nt: TGCGCCAGCAGCAGGACTATTCAAGAAGAGACCCAGTACTTC

v_call: TRBV15
j_call: TRBJ2-5
cdr3_length: 17
d_call: TRBD1
clone_size: .
cdr3_aa: CATSDPGQGPVNETQYF
cdr3_nt: TGTGCCACCAGTGATCCGGGACAGGGACCGGTGAACGAGACCCAGTACTTC

v_call: TRBV11-3
j_call: TRBJ2-1
cdr3_length: 17
d_call: .
clone_size: .
cdr3_aa: CASSLVADGGYYNEQFF
cdr3_nt: TGTGCCAGCAGCCTAGTAGCGGATGGGGGTTACTACAATGAGCAGTTCTTC

v_call: TRBV19
j_call: TRBJ1-3
cdr3_length: 14
d_call: .
clone_size: .
cdr3_aa: CAAGAGANGNTIYF
cdr3_nt: TGTGCCGCAGGGGCTGGGGCTAATGGAAACACCATATATTTT

v_call: TRBV29-1
j_call: TRBJ2-7
cdr3_length: 20
d_call: TRBD2
clone_size: .
cdr3_aa: CSVTNSTSGTPRSRSYEQYF
cdr3_nt: TGCAGCGTGACGAACTCGACTAGCGGGACTCCGAGGTCAAGGAGCTACGAGCAGTACTTC

v_call: TRBV6-5
j_call: TRBJ1-2
cdr3_length: 15
d_call: .
clone_size: .
cdr3_aa: CASSLSGTGHYGYTF
cdr3_nt: TGTGCCAGCAGTCTGTCGGGCACAGGCCACTATGGCTACACCTTC

v_call: TRBV19
j_call: TRBJ2-7
cdr3_length: 14
d_call: TRBD1
clone_size: .
cdr3_aa: CASSNQGARYEQYF
cdr3_nt: TGTGCCAGTAGTAACCAGGGGGCAAGGTACGAGCAGTACTTC

v_call: TRBV5-5
j_call: TRBJ1-2
cdr3_length: 14
d_call: .
clone_size: once
cdr3_aa: CASSLVGMNYGYTF
cdr3_nt: TGTGCCAGCAGCTTGGTTGGCATGAACTATGGCTACACCTTC

v_call: TRBV28
j_call: TRBJ2-6
cdr3_length: 22
d_call: TRBD2
clone_size: .
cdr3_aa: CASSLGKGHVLAGGLGANVLTF
cdr3_nt: TGTGCCAGCAGTTTAGGCAAAGGCCATGTACTAGCGGGAGGACTTGGGGCCAACGTCCTGACTTTC

v_call: TRBV9
j_call: TRBJ2-7
cdr3_length: 15
d_call: TRBD1
clone_size: few
cdr3_aa: CASSAWDRGPYEQYF
cdr3_nt: TGTGCCAGCAGCGCATGGGACAGGGGCCCCTACGAGCAGTACTTC

v_call: TRBV18
j_call: TRBJ1-4
cdr3_length: 16
d_call: .
clone_size: .
cdr3_aa: CASSPMAGSTNEKLFF
cdr3_nt: TGTGCCAGCTCACCAATGGCGGGCAGTACTAATGAAAAACTGTTTTTT

v_call: TRBV10-1
j_call: TRBJ1-6
cdr3_length: 14
d_call: TRBD1
clone_size: .
cdr3_aa: CASSPGTGHSPLHF
cdr3_nt: TGCGCCAGCAGCCCCGGGACAGGACATTCACCCCTCCACTTT

v_call: TRBV30
j_call: TRBJ2-1
cdr3_length: 13
d_call: .
clone_size: .
cdr3_aa: CACRGPLDFEQFF
cdr3_nt: TGTGCCTGCCGAGGGCCCTTAGATTTTGAGCAGTTCTTC

v_call: TRBV27
j_call: TRBJ2-7
cdr3_length: 13
d_call: TRBD2
clone_size: .
cdr3_aa: CASSSGRLDEQYF
cdr3_nt: TGTGCCAGCAGTAGCGGGAGGCTCGACGAGCAGTACTTC